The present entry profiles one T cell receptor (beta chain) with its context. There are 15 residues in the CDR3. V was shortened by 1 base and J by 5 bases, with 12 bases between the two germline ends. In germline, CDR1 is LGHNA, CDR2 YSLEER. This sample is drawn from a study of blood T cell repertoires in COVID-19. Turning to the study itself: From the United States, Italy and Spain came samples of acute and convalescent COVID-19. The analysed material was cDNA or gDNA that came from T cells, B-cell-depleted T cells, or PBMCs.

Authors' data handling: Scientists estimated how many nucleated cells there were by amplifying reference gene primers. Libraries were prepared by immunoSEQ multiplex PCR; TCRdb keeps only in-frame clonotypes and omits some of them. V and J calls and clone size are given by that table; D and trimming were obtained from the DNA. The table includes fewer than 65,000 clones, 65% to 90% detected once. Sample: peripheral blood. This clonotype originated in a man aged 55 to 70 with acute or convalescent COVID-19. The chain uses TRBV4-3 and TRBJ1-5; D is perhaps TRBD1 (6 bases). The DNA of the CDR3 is TGCGCCAGCAGCCAAGGTGCACAGGGAGATCAGCCCCAGCATTTT. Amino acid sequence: CASSQGAQGDQPQHF.